Included here is one TCR beta chain sequence, with context. This record comes from a study of cytotoxic CD8 clonotypes in ibrutinib-treated CLL. The CDR3 loop spans 13 amino acids. Germline V CDR1 and CDR2: GTSNPN, SVGIG (reference sequence). The V end was cut by 4 bases, the J end by 8 bases, with 17 bases between. Sequenced by immunoSEQ multiplex PCR; TCRdb stores in-frame clones only, minus some. The repertoire holds approximately 300,000 clones, with around four fifths as singletons. Here the sequenced sample was PBMCs, taken before ibrutinib treatment. This clonotype was sampled from a human donor with chronic lymphocytic leukemia. The chain recombines TRBV30 with TRBJ1-1; D might be TRBD1 (6 bases). DNA for the CDR3: TGTGCCTGGACCCCGGACAGTCTGGGCGAAGCTTTCTTT. This sequence encodes CAWTPDSLGEAFF.